These 9 T cell receptor beta chains share one sample of origin, sequenced in a study of blood T cell repertoires in COVID-19. Libraries were prepared by immunoSEQ multiplex PCR; TCRdb keeps only in-frame clonotypes and omits some of them. The table shows approximately 210,000 clones, with 70% to 90% occurring only once. Sequenced: peripheral blood. All receptors come from a woman in her 70s with acute or convalescent COVID-19.

This chain connects TRBV19 to TRBJ2-1; 13 bases fit TRBD2. V lost 6 bases to trimming and J lost 9 bases; unmatched junction nucleotides: 5. This CDR3 comprises 14 residues. Germline CDR1 LNHDA, CDR2 SQIVND (reference sequence). The chain's CDR3 is CASSPGLAGSEQFF. The CDR3 DNA reads TGTGCCAGTAGCCCGGGACTAGCGGGAAGTGAGCAGTTCTTC.

This clone was recorded once. The V gene is TRBV27, the J gene TRBJ1-2; TRBD1 agrees at 9 bases. Losses at the gene ends were 3 bases for V and 8 bases for J; bases not matched to a gene: 10. Germline CDR1 MNHEY, CDR2 SMNVEV (reference sequence). The CDR3 spans 15 residues. In nucleotides, the CDR3 is TGTGCCAGCAGTTTGGGGGGACAGGGTGGATTCGGCTACACCTTC. As protein: CASSLGGQGGFGYTF.

This clone was detected once. The genes are TRBV6-2 or TRBV6-3 and TRBJ2-7, with TRBD1 identical over 7 bases. CDR3 size: 15 residues. V lost 0 bases to trimming and J lost 1 base; unmatched junction nucleotides: 3. CDR1 is MNHEY and CDR2 is SVGEGT in the germline V gene. The CDR3 is CASSYSKQGSYEQYF. The CDR3 DNA reads TGTGCCAGCAGTTACTCGAAACAGGGGTCCTACGAGCAGTACTTC.

The chain links TRBV5-1 to TRBJ2-1, with TRBD2 identical over 10 bases. The CDR3 covers 18 residues. Germline CDR1 is SGHRS and CDR2 is YFSETQ. The junction had 18 bases not matched to a gene; V was cut back by 4 bases and J by 8 bases. CDR3 loop: CASSPDSLAGVGVYEQFF. CDR3 bases: TGCGCCAGCAGCCCGGATTCCCTAGCGGGAGTTGGTGTCTATGAGCAGTTCTTC.

CDR3 nucleotides: TGTGCCAGCAGCCAGGACAGGGGAGCATCACCCCTCCACTTT. Encoded protein: CASSQDRGASPLHF. This chain uses TRBV7-2 with TRBJ1-6, with 9 bases lining up with TRBD1. The CDR3 contains 14 residues. The germline V gene encodes CDR1 SGHTA and CDR2 FQGNSA. V lost 5 bases to trimming and J lost 10 bases; unmatched junction nucleotides: 6.

This clone was counted between two and nine times. The gene calls are TRBV11-2 and TRBJ1-5; a weak D match, TRBD1 (5 bases). V was shortened by 9 bases and J by 3 bases, with 15 bases between the two germline ends. CDR3 length equals 14 residues. Germline lookup yields CDR1 SGHAT and CDR2 FQNNGV. CDR3 residues: CARPQGRLNQPQHF. CDR3 bases: TGTGCCAGGCCCCAGGGCAGGCTCAATCAGCCCCAGCATTTT.

The chain employs TRBV18 and TRBJ1-5, with 8 positions matching TRBD1. The ends lost 2 bases at V and 5 bases at J; junction bases unmatched: 8. Germline assignment: CDR1 KGHSH and CDR2 LQKENI. This CDR3 is 16 amino acids long. The CDR3 bases are TGTGCCAGCTCACCATATAGGACAGGGCTGGATCAGCCCCAGCATTTT. This gives the protein CASSPYRTGLDQPQHF. Supplemented by reference TRBV18 and TRBJ1-5, the full variable domain reads NAGVMQNPRHLVRRRGQEARLRCSPMKGHSHVYWYRQLPEEGLKFMVYLQKENIIDESGMPKERFSAEFPKEGPSILRIQQVVRGDSAAYFCASSPYRTGLDQPQHFGDGTRLSIL.

The chain uses TRBV5-6 and TRBJ1-1, with a tentative D call TRBD1 (5 bases). The length of the CDR3 is 15 residues. Deletions cut 3 bases from V and 5 bases from J, with 17 bases between. Per germline, CDR1 SGHDT and CDR2 YYEEEE. In DNA, the CDR3 is TGTGCCAGCAGCTCCTGGGGCAGATTTGGGACTGAAGCTTTCTTT. It is translated as CASSSWGRFGTEAFF. Full variable domain (missing parts from reference TRBV5-6 and TRBJ1-1): DAGVTQSPTHLIKTRGQQVTLRCSPKSGHDTVSWYQQALGQGPQFIFQYYEEEERQRGNFPDRFSGHQFPNYSSELNVNALLLGDSALYLCASSSWGRFGTEAFFGQGTRLTVV.

This clone was picked up a small number of times. This CDR3 is CASGSPGTREKLFF. For the CDR3, the DNA is TGTGCCAGCGGGTCTCCGGGGACAAGGGAAAAACTGTTTTTT. This sequence joins TRBV28 and TRBJ1-4; maybe TRBD1 (6 bases). With 8 bases removed from V and 8 bases from J, the gap between germline ends came to 18 bases. CDR3 size: 14 residues. The germline V gene encodes CDR1 MDHEN and CDR2 SYDVKM.